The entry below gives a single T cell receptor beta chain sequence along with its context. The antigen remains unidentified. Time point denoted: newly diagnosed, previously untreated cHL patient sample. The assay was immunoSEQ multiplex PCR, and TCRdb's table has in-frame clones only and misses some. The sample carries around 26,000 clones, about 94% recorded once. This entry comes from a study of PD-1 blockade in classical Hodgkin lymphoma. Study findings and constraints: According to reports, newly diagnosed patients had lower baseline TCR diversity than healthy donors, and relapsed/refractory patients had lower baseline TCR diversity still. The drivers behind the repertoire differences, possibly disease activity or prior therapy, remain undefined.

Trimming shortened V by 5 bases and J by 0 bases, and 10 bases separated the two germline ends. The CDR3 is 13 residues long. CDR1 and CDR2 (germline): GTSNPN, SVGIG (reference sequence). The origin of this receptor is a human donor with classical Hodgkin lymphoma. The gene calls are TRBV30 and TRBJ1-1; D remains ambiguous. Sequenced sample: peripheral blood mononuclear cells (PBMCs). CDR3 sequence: CAWAFRVNTEAFF. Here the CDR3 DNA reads TGTGCCTGGGCCTTCAGAGTGAACACTGAAGCTTTCTTT.